This is a list of T cell receptor beta chains from one sample in a study of T-cell memory formation after mild COVID-19. MiXCR was run by TCRdb on the 5' RACE reads, yielding one entry per CDR3 protein. Of over 120,000 distinct CDR3 sequences detected, roughly a fifth appear once; the ten largest clones hold 2% to 2.5%. Sequencing input: PBMCs or a T cell subset sorted from them (not recorded which). These receptor sequences come from an adult woman who had mild COVID-19 (a few samples of this study predate the infection). Cell type and time point are not known. CDR3s include the opening cysteine and the closing phenylalanine or tryptophan. The D gene is left open where the match is weak. Clone sizes are given selectively: once, few, many, or a class where the clone is expanded.

>-|-|TRBJ2-6|20|TRBV12-3/TRBV12-4
TGTGCCAGCAGTTTAGCCCGCGGGCGATATCAGGGAACTGGGGCCAACGTCCTGACTTTC
CASSLARGRYQGTGANVLTF
>-|TRBD2|TRBJ2-3|17|TRBV7-2
TGTGCCAGCAGCTTACGACTAGCGGGAGGTCGCACAGATACGCAGTATTTT
CASSLRLAGGRTDTQYF
>-|-|TRBJ2-3|19|TRBV11-2
TGTGCCAGCAGCACAAGTCTTAGGGGCCGGGACTGGGTTACAGATACGCAGTATTTT
CASSTSLRGRDWVTDTQYF
>few|-|TRBJ2-7|15|TRBV20-1
TGCAGTGCTAGCTCCACCGGGACGGCGACCTACGAGCAGTACTTC
CSASSTGTATYEQYF
>few|TRBD2|TRBJ2-3|19|TRBV4-3
TGCGCCAGCAGCCAAGATACGCTAGCGGGAGGAATTCTCACAGATACGCAGTATTTT
CASSQDTLAGGILTDTQYF
>few|-|TRBJ2-1|15|TRBV12-3/TRBV12-4
TGTGCCAGCAGTTTAGGAGGGGGTGCCTACAATGAGCAGTTCTTC
CASSLGGGAYNEQFF
>few|-|TRBJ1-5|15|TRBV20-1
TGCAGTGCTAGAGATCATCGGGATAGCAATCAGCCCCAGCATTTT
CSARDHRDSNQPQHF
>-|TRBD1|TRBJ1-5|14|TRBV6-1
TGTGCCAGCAGTGAAGGGAGGGGGCTTCAGCCCCAGCATTTT
CASSEGRGLQPQHF
>-|-|TRBJ2-3|14|TRBV7-6
TGTGCCAGCAGCTTAGAGCGGGGCACAGATACGCAGTATTTT
CASSLERGTDTQYF
>-|-|TRBJ2-3|16|TRBV5-4
TGTGCCAGCAGCTTGAATGCAGCGGAGGCTGCAGATACGCAGTATTTT
CASSLNAAEAADTQYF
>few|-|TRBJ1-2|15|TRBV7-9
TGTGCCAGCAGCTTAGATCGCCAGGAACTGAGAGGCTACACCTTC
CASSLDRQELRGYTF
>few|-|TRBJ1-2|13|TRBV6-2/TRBV6-3
TGTGCCAGCAGTTACTCGGCAGGGAATGGCTACACCTTC
CASSYSAGNGYTF
>-|-|TRBJ2-5|13|TRBV11-2
TGTGCCAGCAGCCAACTGAACCAAGAGACCCAGTACTTC
CASSQLNQETQYF
>-|-|TRBJ2-7|12|TRBV6-5
TGTGCCAGCAGTCCCCTTGGTCGCGAGCAGTACTTC
CASSPLGREQYF
>few|TRBD2|TRBJ2-3|16|TRBV5-1
TGCGCCAGCAGTCCTACAACTAGCGGGAGCCTGGATACGCAGTATTTT
CASSPTTSGSLDTQYF
>-|-|TRBJ1-1|15|TRBV5-1
TGCGCCAGCAGCTTGCTTGCCTCCATGAACACTGAAGCTTTCTTT
CASSLLASMNTEAFF
>few|-|TRBJ1-1|13|TRBV20-1
TGCAGTGCTGAAAAGGGCCGTGCTACAGAAGCTTTCTTT
CSAEKGRATEAFF
>-|-|TRBJ1-6|15|TRBV6-5
TGTGCCAGCAGTTACTTTAGGCAGGGGAATTCACCCCTCCACTTT
CASSYFRQGNSPLHF
>-|-|TRBJ2-7|14|TRBV10-3
TGTGCCATCAGTGAGTCACTAGGCGATTCCGAGCAGTACTTC
CAISESLGDSEQYF
>-|-|TRBJ1-2|13|TRBV5-1
TGCGCCAGCAGCTTGGACTTCGTCTATGGCTACACCTTC
CASSLDFVYGYTF
>few|-|TRBJ2-3|16|TRBV18
TGTGCCAGCTCACCTAGGACCAGGGGGACTACAGATACGCAGTATTTT
CASSPRTRGTTDTQYF
>-|-|TRBJ1-2|15|TRBV3-1
TGTGCCAGCAGCCAAGGCAGAAGGACCAACTATGGCTACACCTTC
CASSQGRRTNYGYTF
>many|TRBD1|TRBJ2-1|19|TRBV24-1
TGTGCCACCAGTGATAAGACGAACAGGGGGCAGAGCTCCTACAATGAGCAGTTCTTC
CATSDKTNRGQSSYNEQFF
>few|TRBD2|TRBJ2-1|17|TRBV24-1
TGTGCCACCAGTGGATCGAGTTTTAGCGGGACCTACAATGAGCAGTTCTTC
CATSGSSFSGTYNEQFF
>-|TRBD1|TRBJ2-7|14|TRBV7-8
TGTGCCAGCAGCTTAGCGGGACAGAACTACGAGCAGTACTTC
CASSLAGQNYEQYF
>few|-|TRBJ2-1|15|TRBV12-3/TRBV12-4
TGTGCCAGCAGTTTTTCCCAGATCTCCTACAATGAGCAGTTCTTC
CASSFSQISYNEQFF
>-|-|TRBJ2-1|14|TRBV12-3/TRBV12-4
TGTGCCAGCAGTCCCACGCACAGGCGAGATGAGCAGTTCTTC
CASSPTHRRDEQFF
>many|-|TRBJ1-5|19|TRBV12-3/TRBV12-4
TGTGCCAGCAATACATTTACCCCCGGACAGCGTGGGAGCAATCAGCCCCAGCATTTT
CASNTFTPGQRGSNQPQHF
>-|-|TRBJ2-5|13|TRBV12-3/TRBV12-4
TGTGCCAGCAGCCGCACTACTTTTGAGACCCAGTACTTC
CASSRTTFETQYF
>-|TRBD1|TRBJ2-1|15|TRBV24-1
TGTGCCACCAGTGACCCCGGGACAGGGCATAATGAGCAGTTCTTC
CATSDPGTGHNEQFF
>few|TRBD2|TRBJ2-1|16|TRBV7-8
TGTGCCAGCAGCTCAATTAGCGGGAGATCCTACAATGAGCAGTTCTTC
CASSSISGRSYNEQFF
>few|TRBD2|TRBJ2-7|17|TRBV5-6
TGTGCCAGCAGCTACCGGACTAGCCCAAGGAGCTCCTACGAGCAGTACTTC
CASSYRTSPRSSYEQYF
>-|-|TRBJ2-7|14|TRBV7-2
TGTGCCAGCAGCTCCAGGCGGGGACCCGACGAGCAGTACTTC
CASSSRRGPDEQYF
>-|TRBD1|TRBJ2-3|14|TRBV7-3
TGTGCCAGCAGCTCGGGACAGACCCCAGATACGCAGTATTTT
CASSSGQTPDTQYF
>few|TRBD1|TRBJ2-4|15|TRBV18
TGTGCCAGCTCACCCACGACAGGGGACAAAAACATTCAGTACTTC
CASSPTTGDKNIQYF
>-|-|TRBJ2-4|16|TRBV7-8
TGTGCCAGCAGCCTGGAGCCAGCCCTAGCCAAAAACATTCAGTACTTC
CASSLEPALAKNIQYF
>-|-|TRBJ2-5|15|TRBV7-2
TGTGCCAGCAGCCCCCGGGGGCCTACGGGGGAGACCCAGTACTTC
CASSPRGPTGETQYF
>few|-|TRBJ1-5|15|TRBV2
TGTGCCAGCAGTGAAGAAATCTGGAGCAATCAGCCCCAGCATTTT
CASSEEIWSNQPQHF
>few|TRBD1|TRBJ2-1|14|TRBV10-3
TGTGCCTCCAAGGAGACAGGGTCCCGCAATGAGCAGTTCTTC
CASKETGSRNEQFF
>few|-|TRBJ1-1|13|TRBV7-6
TGTGCCAGCAGCTCGAAATTGGACACTGAAGCTTTCTTT
CASSSKLDTEAFF